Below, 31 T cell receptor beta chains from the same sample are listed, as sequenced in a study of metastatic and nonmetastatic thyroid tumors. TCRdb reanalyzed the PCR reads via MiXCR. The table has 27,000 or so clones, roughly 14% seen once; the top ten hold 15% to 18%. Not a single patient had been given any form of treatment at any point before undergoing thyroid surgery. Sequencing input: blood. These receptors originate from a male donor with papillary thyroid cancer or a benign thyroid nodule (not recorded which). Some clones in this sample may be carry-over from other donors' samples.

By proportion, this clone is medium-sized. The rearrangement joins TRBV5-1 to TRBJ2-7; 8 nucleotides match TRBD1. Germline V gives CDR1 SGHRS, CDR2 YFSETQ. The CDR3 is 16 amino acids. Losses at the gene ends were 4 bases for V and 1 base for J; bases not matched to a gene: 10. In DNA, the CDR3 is TGCGCCAGCAGCCTCGGCCCCGGGACAGGTTCCTACGAGCAGTACTTC. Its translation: CASSLGPGTGSYEQYF.

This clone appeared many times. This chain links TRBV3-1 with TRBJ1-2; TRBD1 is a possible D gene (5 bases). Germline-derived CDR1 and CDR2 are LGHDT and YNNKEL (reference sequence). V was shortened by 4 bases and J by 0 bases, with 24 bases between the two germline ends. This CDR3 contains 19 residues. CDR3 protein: CASSPWLGVLSTSNYGYTF. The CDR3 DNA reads TGTGCCAGCAGCCCATGGTTAGGGGTGCTATCCACCTCTAACTATGGCTACACCTTC. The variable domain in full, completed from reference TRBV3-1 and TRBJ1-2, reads DTAVSQTPKYLVTQMGNDKSIKCEQNLGHDTMYWYKQDSKKFLKIMFSYNNKELIINETVPNRFSPKSPDKAHLNLHINSLELGDSAVYFCASSPWLGVLSTSNYGYTFGSGTRLTVV.

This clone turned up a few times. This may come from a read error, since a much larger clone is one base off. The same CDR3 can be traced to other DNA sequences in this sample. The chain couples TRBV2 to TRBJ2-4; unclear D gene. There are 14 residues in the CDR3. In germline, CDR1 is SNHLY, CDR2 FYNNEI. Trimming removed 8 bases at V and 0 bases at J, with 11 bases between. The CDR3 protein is CASRVGLAKNIQYF. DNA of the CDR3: TGTGCCAGCCGCGTGGGCTTAGCCAAAAACATTCAGTACTTC. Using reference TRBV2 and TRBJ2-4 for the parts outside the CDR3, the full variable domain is EPEVTQTPSHQVTQMGQEVILRCVPISNHLYFYWYRQILGQKVEFLVSFYNNEISEKSEIFDDQFSVERPDGSNFTLKIRSTKLEDSAMYFCASRVGLAKNIQYFGAGTRLSVL.

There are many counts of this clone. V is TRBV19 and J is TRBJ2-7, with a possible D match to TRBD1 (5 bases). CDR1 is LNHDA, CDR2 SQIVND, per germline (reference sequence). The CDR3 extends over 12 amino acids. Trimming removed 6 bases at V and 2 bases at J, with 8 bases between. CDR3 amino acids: CASSDSPYEQYF. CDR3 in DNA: TGTGCCAGTAGCGACAGCCCCTACGAGCAGTACTTC.

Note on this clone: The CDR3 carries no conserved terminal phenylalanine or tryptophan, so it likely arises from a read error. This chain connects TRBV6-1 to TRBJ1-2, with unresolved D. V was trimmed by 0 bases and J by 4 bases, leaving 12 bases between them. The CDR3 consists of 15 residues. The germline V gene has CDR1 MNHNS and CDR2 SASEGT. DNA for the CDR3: TGTGCCAGCAGTGAAGCGCCGACGACTACCTATGGCTACACCTTA. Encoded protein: CASSEAPTTTYGYTL.

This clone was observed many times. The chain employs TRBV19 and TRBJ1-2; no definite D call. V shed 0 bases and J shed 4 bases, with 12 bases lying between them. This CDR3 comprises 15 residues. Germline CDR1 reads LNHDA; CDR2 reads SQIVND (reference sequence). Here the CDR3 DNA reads TGTGCCAGTAGTATAGATGTCCAGTCTCCCTATGGCTACACCTTC. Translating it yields CASSIDVQSPYGYTF.

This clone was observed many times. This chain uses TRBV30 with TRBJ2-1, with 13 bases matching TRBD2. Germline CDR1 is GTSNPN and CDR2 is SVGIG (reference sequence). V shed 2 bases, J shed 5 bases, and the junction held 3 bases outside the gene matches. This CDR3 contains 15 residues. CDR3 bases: TGTGCCTGGAGTATCGGACTAGCGGGGGACAATGAGCAGTTCTTC. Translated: CAWSIGLAGDNEQFF.

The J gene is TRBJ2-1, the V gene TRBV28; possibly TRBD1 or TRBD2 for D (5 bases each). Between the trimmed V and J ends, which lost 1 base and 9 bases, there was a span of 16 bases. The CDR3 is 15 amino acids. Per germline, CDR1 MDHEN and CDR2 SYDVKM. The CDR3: CASSLSTGALAEQFF. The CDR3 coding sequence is TGTGCCAGCAGTTTATCCACCGGGGCTCTGGCTGAGCAGTTCTTC.

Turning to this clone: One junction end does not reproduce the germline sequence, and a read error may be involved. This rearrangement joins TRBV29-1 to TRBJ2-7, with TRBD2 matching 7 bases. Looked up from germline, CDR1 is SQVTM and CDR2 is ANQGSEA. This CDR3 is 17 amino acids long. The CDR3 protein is CIVASPGTTGSSYEQYF. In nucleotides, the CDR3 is TGCATCGTTGCCTCCCCGGGGACTACCGGGAGCAGCTACGAGCAGTACTTC.

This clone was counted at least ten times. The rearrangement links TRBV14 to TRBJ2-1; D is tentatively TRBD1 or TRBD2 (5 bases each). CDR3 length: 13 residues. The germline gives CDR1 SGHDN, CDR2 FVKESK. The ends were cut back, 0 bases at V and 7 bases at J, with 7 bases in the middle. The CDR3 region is CASSQEWGNEQFF. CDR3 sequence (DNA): TGTGCCAGCAGCCAAGAGTGGGGGAATGAGCAGTTCTTC.

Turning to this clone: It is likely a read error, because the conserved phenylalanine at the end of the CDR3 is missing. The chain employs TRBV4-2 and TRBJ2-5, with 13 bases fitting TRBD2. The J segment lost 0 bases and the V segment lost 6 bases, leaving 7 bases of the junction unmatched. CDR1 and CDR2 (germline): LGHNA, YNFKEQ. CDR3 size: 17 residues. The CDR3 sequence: CASSLVLAGGYQETQYL. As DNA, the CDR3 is TGTGCCAGCAGTCTCGTACTAGCGGGGGGGTACCAAGAGACCCAGTACCTC.

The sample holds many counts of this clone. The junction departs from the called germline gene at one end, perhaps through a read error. The CDR3 loop is CASSSFRPGQGDEQYF. In DNA, the CDR3 is TGTGCTAGCAGCTCTTTTCGTCCCGGACAGGGCGACGAGCAGTACTTC. The chain joins TRBV7-7 to TRBJ2-7, with 8 bases fitting TRBD1. Germline assignment: CDR1 SSHAT and CDR2 FNYEAQ (reference sequence). This CDR3 is 16 amino acids long.

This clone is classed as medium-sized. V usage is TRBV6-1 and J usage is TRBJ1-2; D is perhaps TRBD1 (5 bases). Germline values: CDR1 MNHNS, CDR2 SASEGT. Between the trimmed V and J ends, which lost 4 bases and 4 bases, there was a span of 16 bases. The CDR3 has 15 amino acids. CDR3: CASSAEDGASYGYTF. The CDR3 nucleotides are TGTGCCAGCAGTGCGGAGGACGGGGCATCCTATGGCTACACCTTC.

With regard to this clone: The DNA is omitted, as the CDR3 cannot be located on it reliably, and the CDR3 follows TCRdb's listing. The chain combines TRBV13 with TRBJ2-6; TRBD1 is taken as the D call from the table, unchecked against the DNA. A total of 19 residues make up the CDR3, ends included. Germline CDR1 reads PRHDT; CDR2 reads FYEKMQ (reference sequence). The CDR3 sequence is CASSRTRDRVIDGWLHLRF.

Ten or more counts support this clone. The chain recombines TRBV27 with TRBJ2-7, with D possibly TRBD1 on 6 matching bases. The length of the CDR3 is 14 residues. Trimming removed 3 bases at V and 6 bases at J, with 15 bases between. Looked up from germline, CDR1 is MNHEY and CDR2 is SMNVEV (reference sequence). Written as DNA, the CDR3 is TGTGCCAGCAGTTTCCGACAGGTGCCGAGCGAGCAGTACTTC. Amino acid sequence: CASSFRQVPSEQYF.

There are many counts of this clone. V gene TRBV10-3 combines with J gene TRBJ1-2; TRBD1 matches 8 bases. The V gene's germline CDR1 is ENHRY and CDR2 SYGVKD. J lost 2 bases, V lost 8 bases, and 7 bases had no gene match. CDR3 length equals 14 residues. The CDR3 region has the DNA TGTGCCATCCCCTCCCCAGGGGGCAACTATGGCTACACCTTC. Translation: CAIPSPGGNYGYTF.

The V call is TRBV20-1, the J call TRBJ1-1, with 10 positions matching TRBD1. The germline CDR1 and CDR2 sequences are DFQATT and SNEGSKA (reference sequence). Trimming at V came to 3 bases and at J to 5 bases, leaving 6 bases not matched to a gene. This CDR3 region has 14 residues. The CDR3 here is CSASLGTGETEAFF. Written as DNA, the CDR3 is TGCAGTGCTAGTCTCGGGACAGGGGAGACTGAAGCTTTCTTT.

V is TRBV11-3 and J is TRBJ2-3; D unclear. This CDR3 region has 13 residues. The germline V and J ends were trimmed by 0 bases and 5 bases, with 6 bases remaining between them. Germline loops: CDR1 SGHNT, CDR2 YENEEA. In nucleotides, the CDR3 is TGTGCCAGCAGCTTAGATCTAAGAGATACGCAGTATTTT. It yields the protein CASSLDLRDTQYF.

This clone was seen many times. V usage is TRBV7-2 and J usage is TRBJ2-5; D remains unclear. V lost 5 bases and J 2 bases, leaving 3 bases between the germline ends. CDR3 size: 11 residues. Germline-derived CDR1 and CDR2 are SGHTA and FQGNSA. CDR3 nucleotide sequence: TGTGCCAGCAGCCAACAAGAGACCCAGTACTTC. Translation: CASSQQETQYF. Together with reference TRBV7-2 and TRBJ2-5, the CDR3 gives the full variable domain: GAGVSQSPSNKVTEKGKDVELRCDPISGHTALYWYRQSLGQGLEFLIYFQGNSAPDKSGLPSDRFSAERTGGSVSTLTIQRTQQEDSAVYLCASSQQETQYFGPGTRLLVL.

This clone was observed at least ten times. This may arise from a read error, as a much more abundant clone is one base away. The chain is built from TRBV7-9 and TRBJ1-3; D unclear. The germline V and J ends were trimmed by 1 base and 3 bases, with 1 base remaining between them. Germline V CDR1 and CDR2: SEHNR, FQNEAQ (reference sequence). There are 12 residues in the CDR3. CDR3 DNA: TGTGCCAGCAGCTTAGGTGGAAACACCATATATTTT. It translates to CASSLGGNTIYF.

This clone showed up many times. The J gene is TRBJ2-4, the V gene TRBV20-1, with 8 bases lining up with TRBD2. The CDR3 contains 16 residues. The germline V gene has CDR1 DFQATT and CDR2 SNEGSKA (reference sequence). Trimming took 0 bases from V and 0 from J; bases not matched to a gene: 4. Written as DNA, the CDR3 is TGCAGTGCTAGAGATACTAGCGGTTTAGCCAAAAACATTCAGTACTTC. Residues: CSARDTSGLAKNIQYF.

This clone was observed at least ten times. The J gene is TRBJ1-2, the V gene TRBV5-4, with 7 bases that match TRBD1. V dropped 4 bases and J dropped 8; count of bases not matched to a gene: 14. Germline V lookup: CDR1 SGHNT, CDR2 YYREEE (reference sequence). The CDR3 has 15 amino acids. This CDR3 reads CASSVYSQGMGGYTF. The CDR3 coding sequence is TGTGCCAGCAGCGTCTACTCACAGGGGATGGGAGGCTACACCTTC.

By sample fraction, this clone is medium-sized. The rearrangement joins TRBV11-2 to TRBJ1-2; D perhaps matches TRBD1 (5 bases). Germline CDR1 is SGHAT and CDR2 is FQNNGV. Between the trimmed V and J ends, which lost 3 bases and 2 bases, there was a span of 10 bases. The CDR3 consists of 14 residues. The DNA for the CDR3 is TGTGCCAGCAGCTTTGCGGACATCAACTATGGCTACACCTTC. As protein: CASSFADINYGYTF.

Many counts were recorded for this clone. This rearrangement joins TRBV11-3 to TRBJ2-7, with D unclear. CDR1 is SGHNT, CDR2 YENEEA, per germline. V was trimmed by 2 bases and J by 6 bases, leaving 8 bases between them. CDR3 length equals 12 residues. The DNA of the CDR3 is TGTGCCAGCAGCTTATATGGGTCCGAGCAGTACTTC. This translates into CASSLYGSEQYF.

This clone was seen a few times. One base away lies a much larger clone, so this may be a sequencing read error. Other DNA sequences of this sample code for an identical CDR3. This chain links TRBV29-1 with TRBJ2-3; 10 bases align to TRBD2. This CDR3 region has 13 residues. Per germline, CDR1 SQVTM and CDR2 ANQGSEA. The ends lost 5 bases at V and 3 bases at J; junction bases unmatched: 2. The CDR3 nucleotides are TGCAGCGTTCGGACTAGCGGTACAGATACGCAGTATTTT. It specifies CSVRTSGTDTQYF.

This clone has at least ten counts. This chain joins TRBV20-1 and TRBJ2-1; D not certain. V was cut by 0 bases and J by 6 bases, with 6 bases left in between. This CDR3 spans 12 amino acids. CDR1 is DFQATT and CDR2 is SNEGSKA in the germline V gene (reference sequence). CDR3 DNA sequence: TGCAGTGCTAGAGATTGGTTCAATGAGCAGTTCTTC. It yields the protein CSARDWFNEQFF.

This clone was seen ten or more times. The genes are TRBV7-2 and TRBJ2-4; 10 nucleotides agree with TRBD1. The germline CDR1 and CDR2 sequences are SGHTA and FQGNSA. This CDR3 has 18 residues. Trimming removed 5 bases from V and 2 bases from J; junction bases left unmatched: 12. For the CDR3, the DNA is TGTGCCAGCAGCCCACCTGCGCGACAGGGGGCGACCAAAAACATTCAGTACTTC. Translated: CASSPPARQGATKNIQYF.

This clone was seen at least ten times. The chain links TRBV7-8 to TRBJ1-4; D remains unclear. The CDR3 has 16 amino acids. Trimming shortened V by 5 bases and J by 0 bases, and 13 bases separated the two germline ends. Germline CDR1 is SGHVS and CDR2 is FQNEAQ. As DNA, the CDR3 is TGTGCCAGCAGCGTTACATACGGTGCAACTAATGAAAAACTGTTTTTT. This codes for CASSVTYGATNEKLFF.

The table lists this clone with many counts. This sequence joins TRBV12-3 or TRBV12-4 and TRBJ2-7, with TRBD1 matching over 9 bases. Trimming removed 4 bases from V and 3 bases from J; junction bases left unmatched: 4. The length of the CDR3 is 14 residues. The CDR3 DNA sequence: TGTGCCAGCAGTTCCGGACAGGGGTACTACGAGCAGTACTTC. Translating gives CASSSGQGYYEQYF.

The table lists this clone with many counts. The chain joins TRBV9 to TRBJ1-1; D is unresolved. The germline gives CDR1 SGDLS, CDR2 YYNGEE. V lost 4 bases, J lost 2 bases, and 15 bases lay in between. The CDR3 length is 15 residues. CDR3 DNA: TGTGCCAGCAGCCCCCGTTTGGCCATCAACACTGAAGCTTTCTTT. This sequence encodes CASSPRLAINTEAFF. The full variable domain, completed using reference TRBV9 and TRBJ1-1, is DSGVTQTPKHLITATGQRVTLRCSPRSGDLSVYWYQQSLDQGLQFLIQYYNGEERAKGNILERFSAQQFPDLHSELNLSSLELGDSALYFCASSPRLAINTEAFFGQGTRLTVV.

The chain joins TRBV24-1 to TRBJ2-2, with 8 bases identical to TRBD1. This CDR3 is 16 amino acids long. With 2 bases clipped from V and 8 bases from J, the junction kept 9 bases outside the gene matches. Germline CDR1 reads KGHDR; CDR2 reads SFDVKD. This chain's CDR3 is CATSDSSRTGKGELFF. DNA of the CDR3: TGTGCCACCAGTGATTCTTCTCGGACAGGGAAAGGGGAGCTGTTTTTT.